These 25 T cell receptor beta chains share one sample of origin, sequenced in a study of OX40 agonist ivuxolimab in advanced cancers. TCRdb keeps only in-frame clones here, not all; method: immunoSEQ multiplex PCR. The data show fewer than 50,000 clones, more than 80% seen once. Here the sequenced sample was CD4+ or CD8+ T cells sorted from blood, taken in a trial of the OX40 agonist ivuxolimab. The receptors shown here come from an adult with an advanced solid tumor such as melanoma, head and neck, liver or kidney cancer.

This clone has just a few counts. The CDR3 region has the DNA TGTGCCAGCAGCCAGGGCGGAGAGTGGATGAACACTGAAGCTTTCTTT. Its protein product is CASSQGGEWMNTEAFF. The J gene is TRBJ1-1, the V gene TRBV14; D not certain. The CDR3 runs 16 residues. Germline V lookup: CDR1 SGHDN, CDR2 FVKESK. The germline V and J ends were trimmed by 3 bases and 0 bases, with 14 bases remaining between them.

This rearrangement joins TRBV27 to TRBJ2-5; TRBD2 is a possible D gene (7 bases). Between the trimmed V and J ends, which lost 5 bases and 5 bases, there was a span of 30 bases. The CDR3 has 19 amino acids. Germline CDR1 MNHEY, CDR2 SMNVEV (reference sequence). In DNA form, the CDR3 reads TGTGCCAGCAGTCCCACCCTGGGGGCGGGAGCGACCGAGTGGGAGACCCAGTACTTC. This gives the protein CASSPTLGAGATEWETQYF.

V and J are TRBV9 and TRBJ2-2; no firm D call. Trimming shortened V by 4 bases and J by 1 base, and 17 bases separated the two germline ends. The CDR3 is 17 amino acids. Germline V gives CDR1 SGDLS, CDR2 YYNGEE. CDR3 bases: TGTGCCAGCAGCCCCCGACGGGTTGCCGAGAACACCGGGGAGCTGTTTTTT. As protein: CASSPRRVAENTGELFF.

The J gene is TRBJ1-5, the V gene TRBV6-5; no definite D call. Germline CDR1 is MNHEY and CDR2 is SVGAGI. The V gene lost 6 bases and the J gene lost 3 bases, with 6 bases spanning the gap. The CDR3 spans 12 residues. This CDR3 is CASRGFNQPQHF. CDR3 in DNA: TGTGCCAGCAGGGGGTTCAATCAGCCCCAGCATTTT.

Comment on this clone: An end of the junction does not agree with germline; a read error may underlie this. The chain has TRBV7-9 and TRBJ1-2; D is perhaps TRBD1 (5 bases). The germline V gene has CDR1 SEHNR and CDR2 FQNEAQ (reference sequence). CDR3 length equals 12 residues. The CDR3 spells CAGARGNHGYTF. CDR3 nucleotide sequence: TGTGCCGGGGCTCGGGGTAACCATGGCTACACCTTC.

The chain combines TRBV6-5 with TRBJ1-3; the match to TRBD1 covers 7 bases. J lost 8 bases, V lost 0 bases, and 7 bases had no gene match. The CDR3 sequence is 15 residues long. CDR1 is MNHEY and CDR2 is SVGAGI in the germline V gene. Written as DNA, the CDR3 is TGTGCCAGCAGTTACTCGATAGGGGGCGAGTACACCATATATTTT. This gives the protein CASSYSIGGEYTIYF.

The chain couples TRBV5-1 to TRBJ1-5, with 8 bases fitting TRBD1. The J segment lost 8 bases and the V segment lost 2 bases, leaving 9 bases of the junction unmatched. Germline CDR1 reads SGHRS; CDR2 reads YFSETQ. This CDR3 spans 15 amino acids. The CDR3 DNA sequence: TGCGCCAGCAGCTTAACAGGGGGGATAGGAAAGCCCCAGCATTTT. Protein sequence: CASSLTGGIGKPQHF.

The V and J genes are TRBV19 and TRBJ1-6; D gene unclear. Germline CDR1 and CDR2: LNHDA and SQIVND (reference sequence). V lost 6 bases and J 0 bases, leaving 12 bases between the germline ends. The CDR3 contains 16 residues. The CDR3 is CASRTSGSSYNSPLHF. The CDR3 DNA follows: TGTGCCAGTAGGACCTCGGGAAGCTCCTATAATTCACCCCTCCACTTT. Filled out from reference TRBV19 and TRBJ1-6, the complete variable domain reads DGGITQSPKYLFRKEGQNVTLSCEQNLNHDAMYWYRQDPGQGLRLIYYSQIVNDFQKGDIAEGYSVSREKKESFPLTVTSAQKNPTAFYLCASRTSGSSYNSPLHFGNGTRLTVT.

CDR3 residues: CASSLRGAGGSDEQFF. The CDR3 nucleotides read TGTGCCAGCAGCTTACGCGGGGCGGGCGGCTCGGATGAGCAGTTCTTC. This chain joins TRBV7-9 and TRBJ2-1, with D tentatively TRBD2 (6 bases). The CDR3 contains 16 residues. The V gene lost 2 bases and the J gene lost 8 bases, with 19 bases spanning the gap. Germline V CDR1 and CDR2: SEHNR, FQNEAQ (reference sequence).

J is TRBJ2-1 and V is TRBV5-1; TRBD2 agrees at 9 bases. The junction had 7 bases not matched to a gene; V was cut back by 2 bases and J by 7 bases. The germline V gene has CDR1 SGHRS and CDR2 YFSETQ. The CDR3 is made up of 15 amino acids. In nucleotides, the CDR3 is TGCGCCAGCAGCTTCTTAGCGGGAGACAATAATGAGCAGTTCTTC. Its translation is CASSFLAGDNNEQFF.

The chain couples TRBV4-1 to TRBJ2-7; D gene ambiguous. Germline lookup yields CDR1 MGHRA and CDR2 YSYEKL. The CDR3 extends over 13 amino acids. The V and J ends lost 10 bases and 1 base respectively, with 14 bases between them. CDR3 sequence: CATKPQGSYEQYF. Written as DNA, the CDR3 is TGCGCCACCAAACCGCAAGGATCCTACGAGCAGTACTTC.

The chain carries TRBV9 and TRBJ2-5; TRBD2 might be the D (6 bases). CDR1 is SGDLS, CDR2 YYNGEE, per germline. V was trimmed by 4 bases and J by 2 bases, leaving 12 bases between them. There are 14 residues in the CDR3. For the CDR3, the DNA is TGTGCCAGCAGCCCCGGAGGGGCTCAAGAGACCCAGTACTTC. It encodes CASSPGGAQETQYF.

The count of this clone is one. CDR3 protein: CASSPRTTGVLYEQYF. As DNA, the CDR3 is TGCGCCAGCAGCCCCCGGACGACAGGGGTATTGTACGAGCAGTACTTC. This rearrangement joins TRBV4-1 to TRBJ2-7; 8 bases line up with TRBD1. CDR3 length equals 16 residues. Looked up from germline, CDR1 is MGHRA and CDR2 is YSYEKL. The junction had 12 bases not matched to a gene; V was cut back by 4 bases and J by 4 bases.

The genes are TRBV21-1 and TRBJ2-7; the table names TRBD1, a call not compared with the DNA. TRBV21-1 is given as a pseudogene. The CDR3 has 13 residues. CDR3: CASSKGQGNEQYF. DNA of the CDR3: TGTGCCAGCAGCAAGGGACAGGGGAACGAGCAGTACTTC.

This sequence joins TRBV2 and TRBJ2-1, with D hard to call. This CDR3 is built from 18 residues. Deletions cut 1 base from V and 1 base from J, with 17 bases between. Germline V gene lookup returns CDR1 SNHLY and CDR2 FYNNEI. The CDR3 spells CASSEGIRFGTSYNEQFF. CDR3 in DNA: TGTGCCAGCAGTGAAGGAATTCGGTTCGGTACTTCCTACAATGAGCAGTTCTTC. Full variable domain (outside the CDR3, taken from reference TRBV2 and TRBJ2-1): EPEVTQTPSHQVTQMGQEVILRCVPISNHLYFYWYRQILGQKVEFLVSFYNNEISEKSEIFDDQFSVERPDGSNFTLKIRSTKLEDSAMYFCASSEGIRFGTSYNEQFFGPGTRLTVL.

This chain joins TRBV6-5 and TRBJ2-3; perhaps TRBD2 as D (6 bases). Germline V lookup: CDR1 MNHEY, CDR2 SVGAGI. The V end was cut by 0 bases, the J end by 1 base, with 11 bases between. CDR3 length: 16 amino acids. The CDR3 nucleotides read TGTGCCAGCAGTTACTCTGCGGGGTGGGGCACAGATACGCAGTATTTT. This translates into CASSYSAGWGTDTQYF.

This rearrangement joins TRBV2 to TRBJ1-1; the D gene is possibly TRBD1 (5 bases). The length of the CDR3 is 11 residues. The V gene lost 8 bases and the J gene lost 7 bases, with 11 bases spanning the gap. Germline V gene lookup returns CDR1 SNHLY and CDR2 FYNNEI. CDR3 sequence reads: CASYRQSEAFF. CDR3 coding DNA: TGTGCCAGCTACAGACAGAGTGAAGCTTTCTTT.

This clone was seen only once. This chain uses TRBV9 with TRBJ2-1; 9 bases fit TRBD2. J lost 9 bases, V lost 0 bases, and 7 bases had no gene match. Germline-derived CDR1 and CDR2 are SGDLS and YYNGEE. CDR3 length equals 15 residues. CDR3 region: CASSVGLPAGGEQFF. The DNA for the CDR3 is TGTGCCAGCAGCGTAGGGCTTCCAGCGGGGGGTGAGCAGTTCTTC.

The rearrangement uses TRBV23-1 and TRBJ2-3; weak D call: TRBD1 (5 bases). TRBV23-1 is designated an ORF whose function remains uncertain. V dropped 4 bases and J dropped 2 bases, with 13 bases sitting between them. The length of the CDR3 is 15 residues. In DNA form, the CDR3 reads TGCGCCAGCAGTCTAAACAGGCCGATCACAGATACGCAGTATTTT. Its protein product is CASSLNRPITDTQYF.

The V gene is TRBV28, the J gene TRBJ2-1, with a weak D call TRBD2 (6 bases). The germline CDR1 and CDR2 sequences are MDHEN and SYDVKM. The germline V and J ends were trimmed by 2 bases and 4 bases, with 18 bases remaining between them. This CDR3 contains 17 residues. The CDR3 DNA follows: TGTGCCAGCAGTTTAGGGCGGGTGGGGGGTCCATACAATGAGCAGTTCTTC. As protein: CASSLGRVGGPYNEQFF.

The rearrangement joins TRBV7-9 to TRBJ2-5; 12 bases map to TRBD2. V shed 5 bases, J shed 5 bases, and the junction held 18 bases outside the gene matches. CDR3 length: 19 residues. Germline assignment: CDR1 SEHNR and CDR2 FQNEAQ (reference sequence). CDR3 loop: CASSPAVTSGGVWRETQYF. CDR3 in DNA: TGTGCCAGCAGCCCGGCCGTGACTAGCGGGGGCGTTTGGAGGGAGACCCAGTACTTC.

The chain employs TRBV5-1 and TRBJ2-1; weak D call: TRBD1 (6 bases). This CDR3 has 12 residues. Trimming left V 4 bases short and J 10 bases short, with 12 bases between. CDR1 is SGHRS, CDR2 YFSETQ, per germline. The CDR3 sequence is CASSIYRDEQFF. For the CDR3, the DNA is TGCGCCAGCAGCATCTACAGGGACGAGCAGTTCTTC.

DNA of the CDR3: TGTGCTAGTGGTGGCCGGGACACTCTGAACACCGGGGAGCTGTTTTTT. It specifies CASGGRDTLNTGELFF. The chain recombines TRBV12-5 with TRBJ2-2, with D maybe TRBD1 (6 bases). The V end lost 5 bases, the J end lost 1 base, and 14 bases lay between the germline ends. CDR3 size: 16 residues. In germline, CDR1 is LGHNT, CDR2 FRNRAP.

J is TRBJ1-2 and V is TRBV7-9, with D uncertain. CDR1 SEHNR and CDR2 FQNEAQ come from the germline V gene (reference sequence). The V gene lost 2 bases and the J gene lost 0 bases, with 4 bases spanning the gap. The CDR3 extends over 13 amino acids. The CDR3: CASSLFANYGYTF. CDR3 bases: TGTGCCAGCAGCTTATTCGCTAACTATGGCTACACCTTC.

This chain connects TRBV2 to TRBJ1-1; TRBD1 might be the D (5 bases). This CDR3 is built from 14 residues. Germline V gene sequence: CDR1 SNHLY, CDR2 FYNNEI. V lost 2 bases and J lost 3, with 10 bases in between. The CDR3 DNA reads TGTGCCAGCAGTGAATTCAGGGTTTACACTGAAGCTTTCTTT. Translated, it gives CASSEFRVYTEAFF.